This T cell receptor beta chain came from a study of CD8 T cells in Susac syndrome. Germline CDR1 and CDR2: DFQATT and SNEGSKA (reference sequence). V shed 2 bases and J 2 bases; nucleotides not matched to a gene: 8. The CDR3 loop spans 16 amino acids. From blood CD8+ and CD4+ T cells, TCR beta sequences were generated. Negative isolation was used for CD8+ and CD4+ T cells and FACS enrichment for TEMRA cells. Random hexamers served to reverse transcribe roughly 0.45 to 1 ug RNA. A single record per CDR3 protein comes from TCRdb applying MiXCR to the immunoSEQ multiplex PCR reads. The sample contains under 70,000 distinct CDR3 sequences, over 85% of which appear only once.

The sequence was collected from a human donor in good health. Sequenced material: CD8+ T cells from PBMCs. The rearrangement links TRBV20-1 to TRBJ2-3, with TRBD1 identical over 9 bases. CDR3 sequence reads: CSARPAGTGTTDTQYF. The CDR3 DNA sequence: TGCAGTGCTAGACCTGCCGGGACAGGGACCACAGATACGCAGTATTTT.